The 14 T cell receptor beta chains below come from one sample, sequenced in a study of T cell responses to AZD1222 COVID-19 vaccine. Sequencing was performed with immunoSEQ multiplex PCR; in TCRdb, only in-frame clones are kept and a portion is missing. Here the sample spans fewer than 150,000 clones, approximately 86% being singletons. The source was peripheral blood, collected on day 0 of AZD1222 vaccination. The receptors come from an adult in good health.

This rearrangement joins TRBV28 to TRBJ1-5, with TRBD1 as a possible D gene (5 bases). The length of the CDR3 is 15 residues. Trimming removed 3 bases at V and 6 bases at J, with 15 bases between. CDR1 and CDR2 (germline): MDHEN, SYDVKM. The CDR3: CASSFPGDPFQPQHF. In DNA form, the CDR3 reads TGTGCCAGCAGTTTCCCCGGGGACCCGTTTCAGCCCCAGCATTTT.

The CDR3 is CASSREAGGGNYGYTF. DNA of the CDR3: TGTGCCAGCAGCCGAGAAGCAGGGGGCGGTAACTATGGCTACACCTTC. This chain links TRBV7-8 with TRBJ1-2; TRBD1 matches at 8 bases. The germline V gene encodes CDR1 SGHVS and CDR2 FQNEAQ. CDR3 length: 16 residues. Trimming took 5 bases from V and 1 from J; bases not matched to a gene: 9. The full variable domain, rest sourced from reference TRBV7-8 and TRBJ1-2, is GAGVSQSPRYKVAKRGQDVALRCDPISGHVSLFWYQQALGQGPEFLTYFQNEAQLDKSGLPSDRFFAERPEGSVSTLKIQRTQQEDSAVYLCASSREAGGGNYGYTFGSGTRLTVV.

This chain connects TRBV6-5 to TRBJ1-5; D gene uncertain. Between the trimmed V and J ends, which lost 0 bases and 6 bases, there was a span of 12 bases. The CDR3 has 15 residues. Germline assignment: CDR1 MNHEY and CDR2 SVGAGI. The CDR3 protein is CASSYSSDLGQPQHF. In nucleotides, the CDR3 is TGTGCCAGCAGTTACTCGTCCGACCTCGGTCAGCCCCAGCATTTT.

V gene TRBV19 combines with J gene TRBJ2-2, with TRBD2 matching over 7 bases. V lost 5 bases, J lost 4 bases, and 7 bases stayed unmatched. The CDR3 covers 15 residues. Germline CDR1 is LNHDA and CDR2 is SQIVND (reference sequence). The DNA of the CDR3 is TGTGCCAGTAGTGCCCCTAGCGGTAGCACCGGGGAGCTGTTTTTT. This translates into CASSAPSGSTGELFF. Full variable domain (missing parts from reference TRBV19 and TRBJ2-2): DGGITQSPKYLFRKEGQNVTLSCEQNLNHDAMYWYRQDPGQGLRLIYYSQIVNDFQKGDIAEGYSVSREKKESFPLTVTSAQKNPTAFYLCASSAPSGSTGELFFGEGSRLTVL.

The rearrangement joins TRBV13 to TRBJ2-4; D is ambiguous. V lost 0 bases, J lost 2 bases, and 11 bases lay in between. The CDR3 is made up of 16 amino acids. Germline V lookup: CDR1 PRHDT, CDR2 FYEKMQ (reference sequence). The CDR3 reads CASSLGLANSKNIQYF. The CDR3 DNA is TGTGCCAGCAGCTTAGGTTTGGCAAACTCCAAAAACATTCAGTACTTC.

This chain links TRBV7-9 with TRBJ1-2; the D gene is possibly TRBD1 (6 bases). The germline V gene has CDR1 SEHNR and CDR2 FQNEAQ (reference sequence). V dropped 11 bases and J dropped 5 bases, with 15 bases sitting between them. CDR3 length: 12 amino acids. CDR3 nucleotides: TGTGCCCGTTCGCCCGGACAGTATGGCTACACCTTC. It yields the protein CARSPGQYGYTF.

The V call is TRBV14, the J call TRBJ1-1; unclear D gene. V shed 4 bases and J shed 1 base, with 7 bases lying between them. Germline V CDR1 and CDR2: SGHDN, FVKESK. The CDR3 contains 13 residues. The CDR3 sequence is CASSRNRNTEAFF. For the CDR3, the DNA is TGTGCCAGCAGCCGGAACAGGAACACTGAAGCTTTCTTT.

V usage is TRBV4-1 and J usage is TRBJ2-7; TRBD2 agrees at 13 bases. This CDR3 is built from 18 residues. Germline V gives CDR1 MGHRA, CDR2 YSYEKL. V shed 0 bases, J shed 0 bases, and the junction held 5 bases outside the gene matches. CDR3 sequence reads: CASSQDPTSGGASYEQYF. The CDR3 region has the DNA TGCGCCAGCAGCCAAGATCCCACTAGCGGGGGGGCCTCCTACGAGCAGTACTTC.

The chain combines TRBV7-8 with TRBJ2-7, with 12 nucleotides matching TRBD2. Germline V gene lookup returns CDR1 SGHVS and CDR2 FQNEAQ. The CDR3 totals 15 residues. V was clipped by 1 base and J by 3 bases; unmatched bases: 1. As DNA, the CDR3 is TGTGCCAGCAGCTTAGGGACTAGCGGGGTCTACGAGCAGTACTTC. Protein: CASSLGTSGVYEQYF.

The chain is built from TRBV5-1 and TRBJ2-7; D ambiguous. Trimming left V 0 bases short and J 6 bases short, with 10 bases between. This CDR3 spans 13 amino acids. Germline V lookup: CDR1 SGHRS, CDR2 YFSETQ. CDR3 in amino acids: CASSLARLAEQYF. The CDR3 DNA is TGCGCCAGCAGCTTGGCCAGGTTGGCCGAGCAGTACTTC.

The chain combines TRBV4-3 with TRBJ2-3, with 7 bases identical to TRBD2. The CDR3 is 13 residues long. From germline, CDR1 is LGHNA and CDR2 YSLEER. Trimming took 4 bases from V and 5 from J; bases not matched to a gene: 3. The CDR3 region has the DNA TGCGCCAGCAGCCTCTTAGCGGGAGATACGCAGTATTTT. It yields the protein CASSLLAGDTQYF.

This clone was detected once. The chain links TRBV28 to TRBJ1-3; D gene unclear. The germline V gene has CDR1 MDHEN and CDR2 SYDVKM. The CDR3 runs to 12 residues. Trimming left V 6 bases short and J 4 bases short, with 7 bases between. The CDR3 is CASRESGNTIYF. The DNA of the CDR3 is TGTGCCAGCAGGGAGTCGGGAAACACCATATATTTT.

The V gene is TRBV5-4, the J gene TRBJ1-2, with unresolved D. Germline loops: CDR1 SGHNT, CDR2 YYREEE (reference sequence). V gave up 4 bases and J gave up 8 bases, with 18 bases separating them. This CDR3 comprises 14 residues. CDR3 in amino acids: CASSTDPLERGYTF. The CDR3 DNA is TGTGCCAGCAGCACAGACCCACTAGAAAGGGGCTACACCTTC.

The V gene is TRBV11-2, the J gene TRBJ2-1; D gene uncertain. Trimming took 5 bases from V and 8 from J, leaving 10 bases between them. This CDR3 contains 12 residues. The germline gives CDR1 SGHAT, CDR2 FQNNGV. CDR3 DNA: TGTGCCAGCAGCGATCGCGTCTATGAGCAGTTCTTC. Its translation: CASSDRVYEQFF.